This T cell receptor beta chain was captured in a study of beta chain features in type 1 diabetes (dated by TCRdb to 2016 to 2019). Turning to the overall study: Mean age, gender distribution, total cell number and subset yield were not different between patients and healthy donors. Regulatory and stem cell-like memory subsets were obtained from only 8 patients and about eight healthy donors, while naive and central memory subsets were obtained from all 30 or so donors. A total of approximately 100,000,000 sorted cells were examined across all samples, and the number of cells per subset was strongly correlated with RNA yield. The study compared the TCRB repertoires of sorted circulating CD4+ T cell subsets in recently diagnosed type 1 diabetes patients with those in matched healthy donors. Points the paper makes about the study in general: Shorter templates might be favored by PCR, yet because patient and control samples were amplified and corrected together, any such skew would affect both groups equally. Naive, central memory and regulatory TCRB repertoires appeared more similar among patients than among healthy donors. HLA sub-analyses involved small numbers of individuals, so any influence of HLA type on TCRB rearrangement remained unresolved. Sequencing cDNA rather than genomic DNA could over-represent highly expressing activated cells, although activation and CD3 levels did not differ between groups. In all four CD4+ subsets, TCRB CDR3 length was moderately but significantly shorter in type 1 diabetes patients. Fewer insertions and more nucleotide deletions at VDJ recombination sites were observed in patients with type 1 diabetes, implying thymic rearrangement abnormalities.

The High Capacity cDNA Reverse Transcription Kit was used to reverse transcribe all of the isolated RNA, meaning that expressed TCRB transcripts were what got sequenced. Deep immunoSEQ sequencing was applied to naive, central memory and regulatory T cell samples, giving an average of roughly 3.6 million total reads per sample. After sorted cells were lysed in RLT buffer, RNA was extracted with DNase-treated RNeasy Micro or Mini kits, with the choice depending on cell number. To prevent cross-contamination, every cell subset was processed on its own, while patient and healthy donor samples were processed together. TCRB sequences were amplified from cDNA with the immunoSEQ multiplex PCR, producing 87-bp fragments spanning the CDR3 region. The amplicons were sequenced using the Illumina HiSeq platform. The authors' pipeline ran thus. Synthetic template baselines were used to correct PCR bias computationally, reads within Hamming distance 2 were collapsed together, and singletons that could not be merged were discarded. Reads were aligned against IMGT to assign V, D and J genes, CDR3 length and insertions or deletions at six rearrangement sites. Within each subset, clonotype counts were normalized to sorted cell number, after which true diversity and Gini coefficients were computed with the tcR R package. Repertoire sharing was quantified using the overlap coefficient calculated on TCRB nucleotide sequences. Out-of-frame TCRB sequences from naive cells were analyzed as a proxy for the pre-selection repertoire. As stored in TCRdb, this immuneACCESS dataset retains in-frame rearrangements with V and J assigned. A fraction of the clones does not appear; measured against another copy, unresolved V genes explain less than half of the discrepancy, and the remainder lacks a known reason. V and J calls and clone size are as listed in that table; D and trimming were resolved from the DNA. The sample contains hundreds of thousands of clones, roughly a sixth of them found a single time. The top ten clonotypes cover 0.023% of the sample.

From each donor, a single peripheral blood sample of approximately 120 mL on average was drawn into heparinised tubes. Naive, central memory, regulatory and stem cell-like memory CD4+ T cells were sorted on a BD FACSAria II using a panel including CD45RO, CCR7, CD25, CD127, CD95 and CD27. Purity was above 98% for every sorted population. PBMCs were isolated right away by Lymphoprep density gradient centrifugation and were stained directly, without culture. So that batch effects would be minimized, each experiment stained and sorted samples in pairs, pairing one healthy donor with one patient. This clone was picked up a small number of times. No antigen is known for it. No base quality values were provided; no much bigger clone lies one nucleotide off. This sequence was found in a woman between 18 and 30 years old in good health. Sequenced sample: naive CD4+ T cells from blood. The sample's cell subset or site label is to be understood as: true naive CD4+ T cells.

The CDR3 region: CASNGGRGPRGNEQFF. In nucleotides, the sequence is TGTGCCAGTAATGGTGGGCGGGGACCTCGGGGCAATGAGCAGTTCTTC. The chain was built from TRBV19 and TRBJ2-1; a tentative D match to TRBD2 spans 6 bases. The germline V gene encodes CDR1 LNHDA and CDR2 SQIVND (reference sequence). V and J lose 7 bases and 6 bases, and a span of 22 bases separates them. The CDR3, from cysteine to phenylalanine, totals 16 residues. Only the CDR3 DNA stays, 48 bases, in frame from base 1.